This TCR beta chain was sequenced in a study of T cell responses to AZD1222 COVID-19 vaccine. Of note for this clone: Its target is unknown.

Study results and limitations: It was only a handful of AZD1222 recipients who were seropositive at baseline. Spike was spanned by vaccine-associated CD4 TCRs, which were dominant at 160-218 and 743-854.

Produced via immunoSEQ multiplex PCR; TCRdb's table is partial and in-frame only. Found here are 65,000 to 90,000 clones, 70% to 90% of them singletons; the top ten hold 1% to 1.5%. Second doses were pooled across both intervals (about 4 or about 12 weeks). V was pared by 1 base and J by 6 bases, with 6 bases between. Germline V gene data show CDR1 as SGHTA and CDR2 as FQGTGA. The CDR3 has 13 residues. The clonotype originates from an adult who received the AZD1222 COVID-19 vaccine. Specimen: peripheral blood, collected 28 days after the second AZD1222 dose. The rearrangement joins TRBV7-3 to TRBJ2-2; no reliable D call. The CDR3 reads CASSLSGAGELFF. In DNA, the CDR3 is TGTGCCAGCAGCTTAAGTGGGGCCGGGGAGCTGTTTTTT. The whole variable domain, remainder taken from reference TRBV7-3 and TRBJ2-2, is GAGVSQTPSNKVTEKGKYVELRCDPISGHTALYWYRQSLGQGPEFLIYFQGTGAADDSGLPNDRFFAVRPEGSVSTLKIQRTERGDSAVYLCASSLSGAGELFFGEGSRLTVL.